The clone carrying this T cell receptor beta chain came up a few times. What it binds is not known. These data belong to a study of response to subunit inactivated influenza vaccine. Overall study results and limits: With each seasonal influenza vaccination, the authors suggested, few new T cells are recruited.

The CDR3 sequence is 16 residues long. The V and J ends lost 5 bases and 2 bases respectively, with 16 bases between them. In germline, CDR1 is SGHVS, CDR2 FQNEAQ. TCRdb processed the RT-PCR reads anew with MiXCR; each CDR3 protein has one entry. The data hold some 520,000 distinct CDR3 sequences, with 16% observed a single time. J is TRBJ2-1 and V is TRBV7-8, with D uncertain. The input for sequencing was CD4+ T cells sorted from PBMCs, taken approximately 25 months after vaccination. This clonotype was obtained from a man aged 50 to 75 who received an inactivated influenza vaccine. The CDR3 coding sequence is TGTGCCAGCAGCCACCGCCGGACGATCCCCTACAATGAGCAGTTCTTC. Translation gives CASSHRRTIPYNEQFF.